This TCR beta chain was profiled in a study of blood T cell repertoires in COVID-19. Study context: Both acute and convalescent COVID-19 samples were obtained from the United States, Italy and Spain. T cells, B-cell-depleted T cells, or PBMCs provided the cDNA or gDNA that served as material.

Trimming shortened V by 1 base and J by 0 bases, and 12 bases separated the two germline ends. CDR3 length: 17 amino acids. Per the germline V gene, CDR1 is KGHSH and CDR2 is LQKENI. Authors' analysis steps: Counts of nucleated cells, estimated from reference gene primer amplification, were obtained. Clones were read by immunoSEQ multiplex PCR, and TCRdb kept only the in-frame ones, dropping some. V, J and clone size were drawn from that table, and D and trimming were deduced from the DNA. The sample gives 200,000 or so clones, less than 90% of which show up once; around 2.3% is in the top ten. V gene TRBV18 combines with J gene TRBJ1-4; D is undetermined. Sequenced sample: peripheral blood. This TCR was recovered from a man between 65 and 85 years old with active or convalescent COVID-19. This chain's CDR3 is CASSPRSIPATNEKLFF. The CDR3 DNA is TGTGCCAGCTCACCACGGAGCATCCCTGCAACTAATGAAAAACTGTTTTTT.